Presented here are 8 T cell receptor beta chains from one specimen sequenced in a study of T-cell memory formation after mild COVID-19. A single record per CDR3 protein comes from TCRdb applying MiXCR to the 5' RACE reads. The sample carries some 300,000 distinct CDR3 sequences, about 20% recorded once. The sequencing input was PBMCs or a T cell subset sorted from them (not recorded which). These receptors were collected from a man aged 18 to 29 who had mild COVID-19 (a few samples of this study predate the infection). Cell type and time point are not known.

This clonotype was counted a few times. V is TRBV7-2 and J is TRBJ2-5, with 7 nucleotides matching TRBD2. J was trimmed by 6 bases and V by 1 base; bases with no gene match: 2. The CDR3 covers 13 residues. Germline V lookup: CDR1 SGHTA, CDR2 FQGNSA. CDR3 protein: CASSLEGGQTQYF. The CDR3 bases are TGTGCCAGCAGCTTAGAGGGAGGGCAGACCCAGTACTTC. Looking up the rest from reference TRBV7-2 and TRBJ2-5 gives the full variable domain: GAGVSQSPSNKVTEKGKDVELRCDPISGHTALYWYRQSLGQGLEFLIYFQGNSAPDKSGLPSDRFSAERTGGSVSTLTIQRTQQEDSAVYLCASSLEGGQTQYFGPGTRLLVL.

This clonotype was seen more than once but under ten times. V is TRBV7-6 and J is TRBJ2-3; D gene ambiguous. There are 11 residues in the CDR3. The V end was cut by 5 bases, the J end by 6 bases, with 6 bases between. Germline V CDR1 and CDR2: SGHVS, FNYEAQ. The CDR3 here is CASSPMDTQYF. CDR3 nucleotides: TGTGCCAGCAGCCCAATGGATACGCAGTATTTT.

This clonotype was seen a few times. This sequence joins TRBV14 and TRBJ2-1, with a weak D call TRBD1 (6 bases). This CDR3 comprises 16 residues. Germline V gives CDR1 SGHDN, CDR2 FVKESK. V lost 4 bases and J lost 0, with 13 bases in between. The CDR3 region has the DNA TGTGCCAGCAGCCTCAGACAGGAGAACTCCTACAATGAGCAGTTCTTC. Residues: CASSLRQENSYNEQFF.

The rearrangement links TRBV20-1 to TRBJ2-4; D is uncertain. The CDR3 loop spans 15 amino acids. Germline CDR1 DFQATT, CDR2 SNEGSKA (reference sequence). V dropped 0 bases and J dropped 0 bases, with 9 bases sitting between them. CDR3 nucleotides: TGCAGTGCTAGAGACCATAATATAGCCAAAAACATTCAGTACTTC. Encoded protein: CSARDHNIAKNIQYF.

This sequence joins TRBV7-2 and TRBJ2-6; no firm D call. Germline CDR1 reads SGHTA; CDR2 reads FQGNSA. This CDR3 is built from 15 residues. The V and J ends lost 1 base and 2 bases respectively, with 6 bases between them. CDR3 sequence (DNA): TGTGCCAGCAGCTTAGAGAGTGCTGGGGCCAACGTCCTGACTTTC. Translated: CASSLESAGANVLTF.

This chain joins TRBV5-4 and TRBJ1-2; the D gene is possibly TRBD1 (6 bases). From germline, CDR1 is SGHNT and CDR2 YYREEE (reference sequence). The V gene lost 5 bases and the J gene lost 2 bases, with 10 bases spanning the gap. The CDR3 spans 13 residues. The CDR3, as DNA: TGTGCCAGCAGGAAGACAGGAAACTATGGCTACACCTTC. It yields the protein CASRKTGNYGYTF.

The V and J genes are TRBV7-3 and TRBJ1-1; no clear D gene. Between the trimmed V and J ends, which lost 8 bases and 3 bases, there was a span of 13 bases. CDR1 is SGHTA, CDR2 FQGTGA, per germline. The CDR3 sequence is 13 residues long. The CDR3 region is CASGLFGYTEAFF. Written as DNA, the CDR3 is TGTGCCAGCGGACTATTCGGGTACACTGAAGCTTTCTTT.

CDR3 region: CATSRDWGQSEQYV. Here the CDR3 DNA reads TGTGCCACCAGCAGAGATTGGGGACAAAGCGAGCAGTACGTC. The genes are TRBV15 and TRBJ2-7, with D perhaps TRBD1 (6 bases). Germline V CDR1 and CDR2: LNHNV, YYDKDF (reference sequence). The CDR3 is 14 amino acids. Trimming removed 0 bases from V and 6 bases from J, with 12 bases in between.